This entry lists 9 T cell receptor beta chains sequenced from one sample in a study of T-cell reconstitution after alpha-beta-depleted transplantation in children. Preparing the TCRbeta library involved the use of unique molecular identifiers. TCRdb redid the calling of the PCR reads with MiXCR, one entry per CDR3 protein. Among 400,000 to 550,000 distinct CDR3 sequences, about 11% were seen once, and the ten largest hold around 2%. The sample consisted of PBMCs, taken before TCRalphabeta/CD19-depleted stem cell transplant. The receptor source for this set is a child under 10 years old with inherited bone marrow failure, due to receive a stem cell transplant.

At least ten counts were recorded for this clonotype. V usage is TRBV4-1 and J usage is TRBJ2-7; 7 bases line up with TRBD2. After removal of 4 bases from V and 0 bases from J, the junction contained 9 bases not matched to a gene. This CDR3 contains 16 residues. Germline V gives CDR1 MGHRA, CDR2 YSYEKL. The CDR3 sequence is CASSPTSGTNSYEQYF. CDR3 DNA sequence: TGCGCCAGCAGCCCGACTTCGGGGACTAACTCCTACGAGCAGTACTTC.

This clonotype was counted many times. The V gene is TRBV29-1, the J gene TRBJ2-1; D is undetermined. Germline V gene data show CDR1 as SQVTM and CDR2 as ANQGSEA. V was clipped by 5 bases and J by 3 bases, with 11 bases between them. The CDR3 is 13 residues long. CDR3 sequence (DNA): TGCAGCGTTAGGCAGCTAAACTACAATGAGCAGTTCTTC. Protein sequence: CSVRQLNYNEQFF.

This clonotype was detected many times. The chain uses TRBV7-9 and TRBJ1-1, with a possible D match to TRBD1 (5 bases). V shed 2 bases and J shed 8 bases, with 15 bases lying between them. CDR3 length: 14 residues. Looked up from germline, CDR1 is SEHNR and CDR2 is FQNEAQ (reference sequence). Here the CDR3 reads CASSLFIQRTEAFF. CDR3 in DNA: TGTGCCAGCAGCTTATTTATCCAACGGACAGAAGCTTTCTTT.

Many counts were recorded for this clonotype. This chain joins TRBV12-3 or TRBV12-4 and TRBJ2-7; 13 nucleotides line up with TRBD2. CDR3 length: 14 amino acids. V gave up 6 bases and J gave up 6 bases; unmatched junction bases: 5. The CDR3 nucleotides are TGTGCCAGCAGACCGGGACTAGCGGGAAGCGAGCAGTACTTC. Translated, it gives CASRPGLAGSEQYF.

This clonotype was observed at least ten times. CDR3 residues: CASSLDALQETQYF. The CDR3 DNA sequence: TGTGCCAGCAGCTTAGACGCTCTCCAAGAGACCCAGTACTTC. The rearrangement links TRBV7-9 to TRBJ2-5; the D is unclear. The ends were cut back, 1 base at V and 1 base at J, with 7 bases in the middle. CDR3 length: 14 residues. Germline CDR1 and CDR2: SEHNR and FQNEAQ (reference sequence).

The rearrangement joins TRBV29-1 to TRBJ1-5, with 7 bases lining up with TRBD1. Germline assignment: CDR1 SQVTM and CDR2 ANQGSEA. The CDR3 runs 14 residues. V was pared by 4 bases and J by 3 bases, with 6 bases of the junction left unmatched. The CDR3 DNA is TGCAGCGTTGTGGAGACAGGGTCCAATCAGCCCCAGCATTTT. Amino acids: CSVVETGSNQPQHF.

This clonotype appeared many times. Written as DNA, the CDR3 is TGCAGTGCTAGTGCCGGGATCCAAGAGACCCAGTACTTC. Amino acids: CSASAGIQETQYF. The chain carries TRBV20-1 and TRBJ2-5; perhaps TRBD2 as D (5 bases). V dropped 3 bases and J dropped 1 base, with 9 bases sitting between them. The CDR3 covers 13 residues. The germline CDR1 and CDR2 sequences are DFQATT and SNEGSKA (reference sequence).

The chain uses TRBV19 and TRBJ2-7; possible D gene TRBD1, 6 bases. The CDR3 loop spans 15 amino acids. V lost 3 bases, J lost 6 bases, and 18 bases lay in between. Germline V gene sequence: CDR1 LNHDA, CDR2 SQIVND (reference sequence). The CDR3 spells CASSIGWTQGVEQYF. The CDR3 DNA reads TGTGCCAGTAGTATTGGCTGGACACAGGGTGTCGAGCAGTACTTC.

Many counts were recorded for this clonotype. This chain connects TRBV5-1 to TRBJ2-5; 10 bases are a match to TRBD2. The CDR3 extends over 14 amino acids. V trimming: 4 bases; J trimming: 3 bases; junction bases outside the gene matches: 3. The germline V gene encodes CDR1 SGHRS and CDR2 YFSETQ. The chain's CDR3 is CASSPLAGKETQYF. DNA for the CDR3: TGCGCCAGCAGCCCACTAGCGGGGAAAGAGACCCAGTACTTC.